This T cell receptor beta chain stems from a study of T cell repertoires in cytomegalovirus infection (dated by TCRdb to the late 2010s). A note on the overall study: Donor HLA type was relevant to the analysis, because carriage of CMV infection together with the matching HLA type was indicated by public TCR beta signatures. Points the paper makes about the study in general: The ex vivo response was dominated by HLA-C-restricted CMV-specific TCR beta clonotypes, which also provided the single most frequent clonotype in two of eight donors. Cumulative frequency of public TCR beta family members discriminated carriers of CMV infection plus the relevant HLA type in this cohort and an independent approximately 350-donor cohort.

The sequencing machine was an Illumina HiSeq 1500. TCRdb ran its own pipeline on the public reads, namely fastp trimming at Q25 and MiXCR clone calling, and kept in-frame beta chains. One record per CDR3 amino acid sequence lists the most common genes and DNA. The sample profile shows 150,000 to 200,000 distinct CDR3 sequences; around an eighth of them were found once. The leading ten clones occupy 27% of the sample. This clonotype was seen a few times. Its recognized antigen is unknown. No per-base quality is available; no much larger clone lies one base away. V was cut back by 5 bases and J by 8 bases, leaving a gap of 22 bases between them. The CDR3 sequence holds 15 residues, the cysteine and phenylalanine included. The retained sequence is limited to the CDR3, 45 bases, with the frame set at the first base. The germline V gene (reference sequence) specifies SGHNT as CDR1 and YYREEE as CDR2.

The source is a human donor in good health (CMV status not recorded). Some clones in this sample may be carry-over from other donors' samples. Sequencing was performed on PBMCs. The rearrangement combines TRBV5-4 with TRBJ1-2; perhaps TRBD1 is the D gene, with 6 bases matching. The CDR3 corresponds to CASSISLGAARGYTF. The bases are TGTGCCAGCAGTATTTCCCTGGGGGCAGCACGGGGCTACACCTTC.